What follows are 8 T cell receptor beta chains derived from one specimen sequenced in a study of beta chain features in type 1 diabetes. Isolated RNA was reverse transcribed in full, so expressed TCRB transcripts were sequenced. The table came from immunoSEQ multiplex PCR; TCRdb's copy has only in-frame clones and leaves some out. The table lists more than 350,000 clones, 9.5% to 12% of them singletons, with roughly 0.046% in the top ten. The sequenced sample was naive CD4+ T cells from blood. Every receptor here comes from a woman aged 18-30 years in good health.

The genes are TRBV12-5 and TRBJ1-1, with D unresolved. V lost 3 bases and J 1 base, leaving 3 bases between the germline ends. This CDR3 region has 12 residues. The germline gives CDR1 LGHNT, CDR2 FRNRAP. For the CDR3, the DNA is TGTGCTAGTGGTTTTTCGAACACTGAAGCTTTCTTT. Translation gives CASGFSNTEAFF.

This clone was seen only a few times. The chain combines TRBV4-1 with TRBJ1-4, with 7 bases aligning to TRBD1. The CDR3 has 15 amino acids. V lost 3 bases to trimming and J lost 2 bases; unmatched junction nucleotides: 3. Germline values: CDR1 MGHRA, CDR2 YSYEKL. DNA for the CDR3: TGCGCCAGCAGCCACCTAGGGGGCACTAATGAAAAACTGTTTTTT. Translated, it gives CASSHLGGTNEKLFF.

The sample holds a few counts of this clone. The CDR3 spells CRVGGNTEAFF. The DNA for the CDR3 is TGCAGAGTGGGCGGGAACACTGAAGCTTTCTTT. This chain uses TRBV29-1 with TRBJ1-1; D remains ambiguous. The CDR3 has 11 residues. Germline values: CDR1 SQVTM, CDR2 ANQGSEA.

This clone has ten or more counts. This CDR3 is also generated by other DNA sequences in the sample. In DNA, the CDR3 is TGCAGCGCCCCGGGACAGGGGGCCGGGGAGCTGTTTTTT. Translating it yields CSAPGQGAGELFF. The gene calls are TRBV29-1 and TRBJ2-2; TRBD1 matches 11 bases. Looked up from germline, CDR1 is SQVTM and CDR2 is ANQGSEA. Trimming removed 7 bases from V and 6 bases from J; junction bases left unmatched: 4. This CDR3 contains 13 residues.

The chain links TRBV7-2 to TRBJ1-1; no reliable D call. The CDR3 length is 11 residues. The germline gives CDR1 SGHTA, CDR2 FQGNSA. Deletions cut 5 bases from V and 5 bases from J, with 6 bases between. CDR3 in amino acids: CASSERTEAFF. CDR3 in DNA: TGTGCCAGCAGCGAAAGAACTGAAGCTTTCTTT.

The genes are TRBV21-1 and TRBJ1-5. TRBV21-1 is tagged as a pseudogene. The CDR3 has 14 amino acids. CDR3 DNA: TGTGCCAGCAGCAAAGAGGCGGGGGACCAGCCCCAGCATTTT. It is translated as CASSKEAGDQPQHF.

This clone was counted a few times. The CDR3 sequence: CAWRPSGSSNEQFF. CDR3 nucleotides: TGTGCCTGGAGGCCTAGCGGGAGTTCGAATGAGCAGTTCTTC. J is TRBJ2-1 and V is TRBV30; the match to TRBD2 covers 10 bases. Trimming at V came to 3 bases and at J to 7 bases, leaving 6 bases not matched to a gene. Germline V gene sequence: CDR1 GTSNPN, CDR2 SVGIG (reference sequence). The CDR3 totals 14 residues. Using reference TRBV30 and TRBJ2-1 for the parts outside the CDR3, the full variable domain is SQTIHQWPATLVQPVGSPLSLECTVEGTSNPNLYWYRQAAGRGLQLLFYSVGIGQISSEVPQNLSASRPQDRQFILSSKKLLLSDSGFYLCAWRPSGSSNEQFFGPGTRLTVL.

The CDR3, as DNA: TGTGCCAGCAGCTATGGACAGGGGAACACCGGGGAGCTGTTTTTT. This gives the protein CASSYGQGNTGELFF. This sequence joins TRBV7-9 and TRBJ2-2; 8 bases match TRBD1. Per germline, CDR1 SEHNR and CDR2 FQNEAQ (reference sequence). The V and J ends lost 4 bases and 1 base, in that order; junction bases with no gene match: 2. CDR3 length equals 15 residues.